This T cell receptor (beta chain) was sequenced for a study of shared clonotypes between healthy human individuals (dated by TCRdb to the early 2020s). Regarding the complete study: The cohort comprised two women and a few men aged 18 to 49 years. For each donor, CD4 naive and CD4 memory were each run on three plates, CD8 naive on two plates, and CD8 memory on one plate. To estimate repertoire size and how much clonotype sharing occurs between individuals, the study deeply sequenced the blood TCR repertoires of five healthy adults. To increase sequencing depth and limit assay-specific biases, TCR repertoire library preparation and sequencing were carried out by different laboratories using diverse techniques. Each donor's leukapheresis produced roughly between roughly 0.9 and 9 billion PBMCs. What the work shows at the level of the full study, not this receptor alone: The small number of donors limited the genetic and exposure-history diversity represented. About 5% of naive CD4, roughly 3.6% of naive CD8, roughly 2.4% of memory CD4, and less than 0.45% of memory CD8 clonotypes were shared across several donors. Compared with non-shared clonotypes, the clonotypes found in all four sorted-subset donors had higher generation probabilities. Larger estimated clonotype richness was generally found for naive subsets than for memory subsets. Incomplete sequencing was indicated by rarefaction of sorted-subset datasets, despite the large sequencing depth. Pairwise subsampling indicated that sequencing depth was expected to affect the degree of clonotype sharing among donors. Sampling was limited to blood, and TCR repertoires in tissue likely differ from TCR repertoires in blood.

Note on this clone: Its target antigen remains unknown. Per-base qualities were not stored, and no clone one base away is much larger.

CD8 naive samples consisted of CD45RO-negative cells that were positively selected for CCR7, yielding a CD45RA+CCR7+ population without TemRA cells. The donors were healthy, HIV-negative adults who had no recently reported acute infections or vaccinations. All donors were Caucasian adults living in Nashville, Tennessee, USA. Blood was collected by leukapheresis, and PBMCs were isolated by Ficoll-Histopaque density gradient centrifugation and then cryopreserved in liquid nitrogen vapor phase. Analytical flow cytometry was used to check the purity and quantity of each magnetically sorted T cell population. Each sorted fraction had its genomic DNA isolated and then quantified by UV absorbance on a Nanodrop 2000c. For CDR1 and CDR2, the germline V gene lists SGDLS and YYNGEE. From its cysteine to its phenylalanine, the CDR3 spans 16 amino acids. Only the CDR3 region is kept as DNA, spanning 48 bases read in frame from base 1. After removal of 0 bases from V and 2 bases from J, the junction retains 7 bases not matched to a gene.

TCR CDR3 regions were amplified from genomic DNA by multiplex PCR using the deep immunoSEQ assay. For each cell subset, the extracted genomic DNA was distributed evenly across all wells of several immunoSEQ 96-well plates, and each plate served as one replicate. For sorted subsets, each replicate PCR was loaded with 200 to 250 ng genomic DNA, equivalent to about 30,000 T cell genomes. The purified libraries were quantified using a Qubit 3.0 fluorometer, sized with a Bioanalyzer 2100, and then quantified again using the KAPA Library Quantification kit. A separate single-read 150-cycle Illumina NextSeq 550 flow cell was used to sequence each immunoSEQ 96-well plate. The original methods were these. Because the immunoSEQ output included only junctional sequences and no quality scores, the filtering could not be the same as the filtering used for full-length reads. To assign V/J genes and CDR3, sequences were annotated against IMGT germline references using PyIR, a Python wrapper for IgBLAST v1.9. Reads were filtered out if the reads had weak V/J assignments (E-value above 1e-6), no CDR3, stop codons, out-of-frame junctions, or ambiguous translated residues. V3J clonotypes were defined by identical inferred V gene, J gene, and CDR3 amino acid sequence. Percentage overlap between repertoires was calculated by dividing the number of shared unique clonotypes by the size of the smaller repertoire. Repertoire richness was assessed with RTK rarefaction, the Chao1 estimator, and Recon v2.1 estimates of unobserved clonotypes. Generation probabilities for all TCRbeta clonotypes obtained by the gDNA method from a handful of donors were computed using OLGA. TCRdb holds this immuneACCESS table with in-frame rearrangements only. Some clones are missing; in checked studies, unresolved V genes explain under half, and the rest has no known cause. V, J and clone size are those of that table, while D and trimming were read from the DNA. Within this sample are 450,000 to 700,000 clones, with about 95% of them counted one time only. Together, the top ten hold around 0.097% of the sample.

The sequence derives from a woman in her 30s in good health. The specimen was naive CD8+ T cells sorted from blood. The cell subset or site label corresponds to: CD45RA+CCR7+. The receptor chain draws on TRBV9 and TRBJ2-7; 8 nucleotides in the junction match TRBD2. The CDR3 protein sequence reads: CASSVASGGFPYEQYF. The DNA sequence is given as TGTGCCAGCAGCGTAGCCAGCGGGGGCTTCCCCTACGAGCAGTACTTC.